These 29 T cell receptor beta chains were all obtained from the same sample, sequenced in a study of technical replicates of blood from a few donors (dated by TCRdb to about 2017). The library was obtained by the immunoSEQ multiplex PCR assay. Imported from immuneACCESS, the table was reduced by TCRdb to in-frame sequences with V and J called. These copies leave out some clones; in studies compared against another copy, an unresolved V gene accounts for under half, and the cause of the remainder is not known. Present in this sample are around 81,000 clones, 90% to 96% of which were seen just once. The biggest ten clones account for 0.3% to 0.4% of the sample. The sequenced material came from T cells isolated from PBMCs. Receptors originate from a human donor in good health.

V usage is TRBV27 and J usage is TRBJ1-2; D uncertain. Per germline, CDR1 MNHEY and CDR2 SMNVEV (reference sequence). V lost 1 base to trimming and J lost 4 bases, with 10 bases between them. There are 14 residues in the CDR3. In DNA, the CDR3 is TGTGCCAGCAGTTTATATCCGGGATTCTATGGCTACACCTTC. Translation gives CASSLYPGFYGYTF.

V gene TRBV19 combines with J gene TRBJ1-5; D is unresolved. The V gene lost 2 bases and the J gene lost 4 bases, with 12 bases spanning the gap. This CDR3 is built from 15 residues. From germline, CDR1 is LNHDA and CDR2 SQIVND (reference sequence). The CDR3 DNA follows: TGTGCCAGTAGTATATCCTCCGTCACTAATCAGCCCCAGCATTTT. Protein: CASSISSVTNQPQHF.

V is TRBV5-6 and J is TRBJ1-2; D is unresolved. The CDR3 contains 16 residues. Trimming removed 2 bases from V and 7 bases from J, with 21 bases in between. Germline V gene sequence: CDR1 SGHDT, CDR2 YYEEEE. This chain's CDR3 is CASSLWVGAGTGGYTF. CDR3 in DNA: TGTGCCAGCAGCTTATGGGTTGGAGCCGGTACGGGTGGCTACACCTTC.

CDR3 DNA sequence: TGTGCCAGCAGCAGTACTAGCCGCGAGCAGTACTTC. This gives the protein CASSSTSREQYF. V usage is TRBV6-5 and J usage is TRBJ2-7; tentative D call: TRBD2 (6 bases). V lost 6 bases and J 6 bases, leaving 12 bases between the germline ends. CDR3 size: 12 residues. Germline lookup yields CDR1 MNHEY and CDR2 SVGAGI.

This clone occurred once. V usage is TRBV5-6 and J usage is TRBJ2-7; tentative D call: TRBD1 (5 bases). From germline, CDR1 is SGHDT and CDR2 YYEEEE. The V gene lost 3 bases and the J gene lost 5 bases, with 6 bases spanning the gap. This CDR3 has 11 amino acids. The CDR3 reads CASSSGHEQYF. In DNA, the CDR3 is TGTGCCAGCAGCTCAGGGCACGAGCAGTACTTC.

The chain uses TRBV28 and TRBJ2-5; 10 bases line up with TRBD2. After removal of 7 bases from V and 3 bases from J, the junction contained 17 bases not matched to a gene. The CDR3 has 18 residues. Germline lookup yields CDR1 MDHEN and CDR2 SYDVKM. DNA of the CDR3: TGTGCCAGCAACCCAGAGCCCGGGACTAGCGCGGACGAAGAGACCCAGTACTTC. This encodes CASNPEPGTSADEETQYF.

V gene TRBV28 combines with J gene TRBJ1-4; a possible D gene is TRBD1 (6 bases). CDR1 is MDHEN and CDR2 is SYDVKM in the germline V gene. The CDR3 totals 17 residues. V shed 7 bases and J shed 4 bases, with 22 bases lying between them. The CDR3 nucleotides are TGTGCCAGCACCACCTCCTGGGCAGGGGCTCTTAATGAAAAACTGTTTTTT. This codes for CASTTSWAGALNEKLFF.

The V and J genes are TRBV6-6 and TRBJ2-7, with 10 bases matching TRBD2. V was pared by 0 bases and J by 4 bases, with 3 bases of the junction left unmatched. The germline CDR1 and CDR2 sequences are MNHNY and SVGAGI (reference sequence). The CDR3 runs 15 residues. The CDR3 DNA reads as TGTGCCAGCAGTTACTCCGCTAGCGGGAGATACGAGCAGTACTTC. Its protein product is CASSYSASGRYEQYF.

In this sample, this clone turned up once. This rearrangement joins TRBV6-5 to TRBJ2-7; the match to TRBD2 covers 7 bases. The V gene's germline CDR1 is MNHEY and CDR2 SVGAGI. V lost 1 base to trimming and J lost 6 bases; unmatched junction nucleotides: 0. The CDR3 is made up of 12 amino acids. The CDR3 spells CASSYLAGEQYF. DNA of the CDR3: TGTGCCAGCAGTTACTTAGCGGGCGAGCAGTACTTC.

This clone was detected only once. This rearrangement joins TRBV21-1 to TRBJ1-4; the table's D call of TRBD1 was not tested on the DNA. TRBV21-1 is shown as a pseudogene. This CDR3 is built from 15 residues. The CDR3 spells CASSKEGTGMEKLFF. CDR3 DNA: TGTGCCAGCAGCAAAGAAGGGACAGGGATGGAAAAACTGTTTTTT.

This chain connects TRBV7-2 to TRBJ2-2, with TRBD2 as a possible D gene (5 bases). Germline CDR1 is SGHTA and CDR2 is FQGNSA. V was clipped by 5 bases and J by 6 bases, with 7 bases between them. The CDR3 contains 12 residues. The CDR3 reads CASSKRAGELFF. For the CDR3, the DNA is TGTGCCAGCAGCAAGAGGGCCGGGGAGCTGTTTTTT.

The chain recombines TRBV27 with TRBJ2-5, with D perhaps TRBD2 (5 bases). Trimming left V 3 bases short and J 5 bases short, with 10 bases between. The CDR3 totals 13 residues. In germline, CDR1 is MNHEY, CDR2 SMNVEV (reference sequence). The CDR3 here is CASSFIGMETQYF. The CDR3 DNA reads TGTGCCAGCAGTTTCATCGGGATGGAGACCCAGTACTTC.

The DNA for the CDR3 is TGTGCCAGCAGCGTAGCTCAGGGGAGGAACACTGAAGCTTTCTTT. This sequence encodes CASSVAQGRNTEAFF. This chain joins TRBV9 and TRBJ1-1, with D perhaps TRBD1 (6 bases). This CDR3 region has 15 residues. V was clipped by 0 bases and J by 1 base, with 10 bases between them. Germline CDR1 SGDLS, CDR2 YYNGEE.

The J gene is TRBJ1-4, the V gene TRBV11-3, with a tentative D call TRBD1 (6 bases). CDR1 and CDR2 (germline): SGHNT, YENEEA. This CDR3 spans 16 amino acids. Trimming shortened V by 5 bases and J by 4 bases, and 17 bases separated the two germline ends. CDR3 sequence (DNA): TGTGCCAGCAGCCTTGGACGACAGGCGCTTAATGAAAAACTGTTTTTT. Its translation is CASSLGRQALNEKLFF.

The chain recombines TRBV25-1 with TRBJ2-3; 9 bases match TRBD1. This CDR3 has 15 residues. The ends lost 3 bases at V and 3 bases at J; junction bases unmatched: 4. Germline values: CDR1 MGHDK, CDR2 SYGVNS. The CDR3 loop is CASSDDRGWTDTQYF. The CDR3 nucleotides read TGTGCCAGCAGTGATGACAGGGGGTGGACAGATACGCAGTATTTT.

The rearrangement links TRBV27 to TRBJ2-7, with 7 bases identical to TRBD2. This CDR3 contains 14 residues. The germline CDR1 and CDR2 sequences are MNHEY and SMNVEV (reference sequence). V was pared by 3 bases and J by 1 base, with 3 bases of the junction left unmatched. This CDR3 is CASSLASGSYEQYF. Written as DNA, the CDR3 is TGTGCCAGCAGTTTGGCTAGCGGATCCTACGAGCAGTACTTC.

The V gene is TRBV6-6, the J gene TRBJ2-7; a possible D gene is TRBD1 (6 bases). Germline V gene sequence: CDR1 MNHNY, CDR2 SVGAGI (reference sequence). The CDR3 runs to 13 residues. The germline V and J ends were trimmed by 2 bases and 3 bases, with 8 bases remaining between them. CDR3 loop: CASSYNRDYEQYF. The CDR3 coding sequence is TGTGCCAGCAGTTACAACAGGGACTACGAGCAGTACTTC.

This rearrangement joins TRBV29-1 to TRBJ2-1; possibly TRBD2 for D (6 bases). Per germline, CDR1 SQVTM and CDR2 ANQGSEA. The CDR3 loop spans 13 amino acids. The V end lost 7 bases, the J end lost 4 bases, and 14 bases lay between the germline ends. CDR3 nucleotides: TGCAGCGCCGGGTGGAGGGTGTACAATGAGCAGTTCTTC. It translates to CSAGWRVYNEQFF.

The count of this clone is one. The V and J genes are TRBV7-2 and TRBJ1-4, with TRBD1 as a possible D gene (5 bases). This CDR3 region has 17 residues. Germline V lookup: CDR1 SGHTA, CDR2 FQGNSA. V gave up 1 base and J gave up 0 bases, with 12 bases separating them. The CDR3 bases are TGTGCCAGCAGCTTAGATCAGTGGGGCTCAACTAATGAAAAACTGTTTTTT. Amino acid sequence: CASSLDQWGSTNEKLFF.

This rearrangement joins TRBV9 to TRBJ2-3; TRBD2 might be the D (6 bases). The V gene's germline CDR1 is SGDLS and CDR2 YYNGEE. V lost 4 bases to trimming and J lost 5 bases, with 14 bases between them. The CDR3 spans 14 residues. CDR3 region: CASSPRAGGDTQYF. The CDR3 DNA is TGTGCCAGCAGCCCTCGAGCGGGCGGAGATACGCAGTATTTT.

This rearrangement joins TRBV5-1 to TRBJ2-7; 12 bases match TRBD2. Losses at the gene ends were 4 bases for V and 2 bases for J; bases not matched to a gene: 10. Germline CDR1 and CDR2: SGHRS and YFSETQ. CDR3 size: 17 residues. The CDR3, as DNA: TGCGCCAGCAGCCCTCGAAGCACTAGCGGGGGGACCTACGAGCAGTACTTC. Protein product: CASSPRSTSGGTYEQYF.

The CDR3 here is CASSISVNTEAFF. CDR3 in DNA: TGTGCCAGTAGTATAAGCGTTAACACTGAAGCTTTCTTT. The chain joins TRBV19 to TRBJ1-1; D is undetermined. The germline CDR1 and CDR2 sequences are LNHDA and SQIVND (reference sequence). This CDR3 contains 13 residues. Trimming took 2 bases from V and 2 from J, leaving 6 bases between them.

This rearrangement joins TRBV7-2 to TRBJ1-1; 7 nucleotides align to TRBD1. This CDR3 has 14 residues. Trimming took 5 bases from V and 4 from J; bases not matched to a gene: 7. Germline V gene sequence: CDR1 SGHTA, CDR2 FQGNSA. This chain's CDR3 is CASSANRGLTEAFF. As DNA, the CDR3 is TGTGCCAGCAGCGCAAACAGGGGACTCACTGAAGCTTTCTTT.

The chain links TRBV19 to TRBJ2-5, with unresolved D. Trimming pared 2 bases from V and 1 base from J, leaving 5 bases between. The CDR3 loop spans 13 amino acids. Germline V gene data show CDR1 as LNHDA and CDR2 as SQIVND (reference sequence). The chain's CDR3 is CASSILLQETQYF. In DNA form, the CDR3 reads TGTGCCAGTAGTATACTCCTCCAAGAGACCCAGTACTTC. The full variable domain, its missing parts supplied by reference TRBV19 and TRBJ2-5, is DGGITQSPKYLFRKEGQNVTLSCEQNLNHDAMYWYRQDPGQGLRLIYYSQIVNDFQKGDIAEGYSVSREKKESFPLTVTSAQKNPTAFYLCASSILLQETQYFGPGTRLLVL.

This clone was seen a single time. The rearrangement links TRBV7-9 to TRBJ1-5, with a weak D call TRBD1 (5 bases). The CDR3 runs 17 residues. With 1 base removed from V and 2 bases from J, the gap between germline ends came to 15 bases. In germline, CDR1 is SEHNR, CDR2 FQNEAQ (reference sequence). The CDR3 DNA is TGTGCCAGCAGCTTAGGAGCGTCCGGGGGTCGCAATCAGCCCCAGCATTTT. Amino acids: CASSLGASGGRNQPQHF.

The V gene is TRBV7-3, the J gene TRBJ2-1; 12 positions match TRBD2. V gave up 5 bases and J gave up 3 bases; unmatched junction bases: 5. From germline, CDR1 is SGHTA and CDR2 FQGTGA. This CDR3 spans 16 amino acids. The CDR3 bases are TGTGCCAGCAGCCCGACTAGCGGGAGTGGCTACAATGAGCAGTTCTTC. Its protein product is CASSPTSGSGYNEQFF.

This chain uses TRBV30 with TRBJ2-1; perhaps TRBD2 as D (5 bases). Trimming took 4 bases from V and 6 from J, leaving 22 bases between them. Per the germline V gene, CDR1 is GTSNPN and CDR2 is SVGIG (reference sequence). This CDR3 comprises 16 residues. In nucleotides, the CDR3 is TGTGCCTGGATGGGTTTAGACCTACAAGGAGGCAATGAGCAGTTCTTC. It specifies CAWMGLDLQGGNEQFF.

The genes are TRBV27 and TRBJ1-1; D uncertain. V was pared by 0 bases and J by 5 bases, with 13 bases between. CDR1 is MNHEY and CDR2 is SMNVEV in the germline V gene (reference sequence). The CDR3 has 15 amino acids. This CDR3 reads CASSLSGTGRTEAFF. In DNA form, the CDR3 reads TGTGCCAGCAGTTTATCGGGAACGGGGAGAACTGAAGCTTTCTTT.

The rearrangement uses TRBV5-1 and TRBJ2-1, with TRBD2 matching 7 bases. CDR3 size: 12 residues. Losses at the gene ends were 3 bases for V and 6 bases for J; bases not matched to a gene: 0. The germline V gene encodes CDR1 SGHRS and CDR2 YFSETQ. In DNA, the CDR3 is TGCGCCAGCAGCTGGACTAGCAATGAGCAGTTCTTC. As protein: CASSWTSNEQFF.